This T cell receptor beta chain was captured by sequencing in a study of control samples from healthy donors and cancer patients (dated by TCRdb to the early 2020s). From the cysteine through the phenylalanine, the CDR3 covers 18 amino acids. Solely the CDR3 DNA is kept, with 54 bases framed from the first base. Compared with germline, V lacks 5 bases and J lacks 1 base; bases without a gene match: 8. The germline V gene (reference sequence) supplies CDR1 LNHDA and CDR2 SQIVND. The receptor library was made with the immunoSEQ multiplex PCR assay. Held by TCRdb, this immuneACCESS table contains in-frame sequences only and omits some clones. Under half of the omission traces to an unresolved V gene where checked; the cause of the rest is unknown. This sample is represented by 70,000 to 80,000 clones; 80% to 90% of them were singletons. The top ten hold 1.9% of the sample. Regarding this clone: The antigen it binds to is not known. No clone much larger than this one lies a single base away; base qualities are absent.

This sequence uses TRBV19 and TRBJ2-3; TRBD2 fits 14 bases in the junction. The receptor was derived from a woman aged 55-69 years with head and neck cancer. The specimen was PBMCs. The bases read TGTGCCAGTAGTCCAGGGACTAGCGGGAGCACGGGCACAGATACGCAGTATTTT. It specifies CASSPGTSGSTGTDTQYF.